The rows below give T cell receptor beta chains drawn from one sample of a study of glioma-infiltrating T cells after dendritic cell vaccination. Libraries were prepared by immunoSEQ multiplex PCR; TCRdb keeps only in-frame clonotypes and omits some of them. Of under 30,000 clones listed, roughly 90% were seen once; the top ten hold under 3%. Sequencing was performed on blood, taken after dendritic cell vaccination. Receptors originate from a human donor with glioblastoma. CDR3s include the opening cysteine and the closing phenylalanine or tryptophan. The D gene is left open where the match is weak. Size values are once, few and many counts, or a class for expanded clones, and some rows have none.

D: -; V: TRBV27; size: -; J: TRBJ1-4; CDR3: CASSSPRGANEKLFF; DNA: TGTGCCAGCAGTTCTCCCCGAGGTGCTAATGAAAAACTGTTTTTT
D: -; V: TRBV2; size: -; J: TRBJ1-1; CDR3: CASSEQGGGTTEAFF; DNA: TGTGCCAGCAGTGAGCAGGGTGGCGGAACCACTGAAGCTTTCTTT
D: -; V: TRBV6-6; size: once; J: TRBJ2-3; CDR3: CASSSTEHTQYF; DNA: TGTGCCAGCAGTTCCACTGAACATACGCAGTATTTT
D: -; V: TRBV6-5; size: -; J: TRBJ2-7; CDR3: CASRATGPKPYEQYF; DNA: TGTGCCAGCAGAGCAACAGGGCCAAAACCTTACGAGCAGTACTTC
D: -; V: TRBV6-1; size: -; J: TRBJ2-1; CDR3: CASSVSALAGPYNEQFF; DNA: TGTGCCAGCAGTGTGAGCGCTCTAGCCGGACCCTACAATGAGCAGTTCTTC
D: TRBD1; V: TRBV7-9; size: -; J: TRBJ2-3; CDR3: CASSLGQGSLDTQYF; DNA: TGTGCCAGCAGCTTAGGACAGGGTTCTTTGGATACGCAGTATTTT
D: TRBD1; V: TRBV7-9; size: -; J: TRBJ2-5; CDR3: CASSFRGSPQETQYF; DNA: TGTGCCAGCAGCTTCAGGGGGAGTCCCCAAGAGACCCAGTACTTC
D: -; V: TRBV2; size: -; J: TRBJ2-3; CDR3: CASSMDSYTDTQYF; DNA: TGTGCCAGCAGCATGGACAGCTACACAGATACGCAGTATTTT
D: TRBD1; V: TRBV6-6; size: -; J: TRBJ1-6; CDR3: CASTTLGTGYSPLHF; DNA: TGTGCCAGCACCACCCTGGGGACAGGGTATTCACCCCTCCACTTT
D: -; V: TRBV7-2; size: -; J: TRBJ2-7; CDR3: CASSLDLSSGLDEQYF; DNA: TGTGCCAGCAGCTTAGATTTGTCGTCAGGGCTGGACGAGCAGTACTTC
D: TRBD1; V: TRBV5-1; size: few; J: TRBJ1-1; CDR3: CASSLVPDRVSTEAFF; DNA: TGCGCCAGCAGCTTGGTACCGGACAGGGTGAGCACTGAAGCTTTCTTT
D: -; V: TRBV7-9; size: -; J: TRBJ1-2; CDR3: CASSGRIGTPNGYTF; DNA: TGTGCCAGCAGCGGGAGGATCGGGACTCCCAACGGCTACACCTTC
D: -; V: TRBV4-1; size: -; J: TRBJ1-5; CDR3: CASSQEPGNQPQHF; DNA: TGCGCCAGCAGCCAAGAGCCGGGGAATCAGCCCCAGCATTTT
D: TRBD1; V: TRBV6-5; size: once; J: TRBJ2-3; CDR3: CASRRDRVTDTQYF; DNA: TGTGCCAGCAGACGGGACAGGGTTACAGATACGCAGTATTTT
D: TRBD2; V: TRBV9; size: -; J: TRBJ2-2; CDR3: CASSGGGSGATGELFF; DNA: TGTGCCAGCAGCGGCGGGGGGAGCGGGGCTACCGGGGAGCTGTTTTTT